This T cell receptor beta chain was recovered during a study of blood T cell repertoires in COVID-19. In the study overall: Samples taken during acute and convalescent COVID-19 were collected in the United States, Italy and Spain.

In the original workflow: Using reference gene primer amplification, nucleated cell counts were estimated. TCRdb's table, derived via immunoSEQ multiplex PCR, lists solely in-frame clones and lacks some. V and J calls and clone size are given by that table; D and trimming were obtained from the DNA. The sample lists hundreds of thousands of clones, around 89% occurring once. Participants were aged roughly 18 to 100 years from approximately 23 US areas. Two negative PCRs, clearance, or symptom resolution had been documented for recovered Cohort 3 donors. The CDR3 spans 16 residues. V shed 4 bases, J shed 6 bases, and the junction held 9 bases outside the gene matches. Germline V gene data show CDR1 as SGHVS and CDR2 as FQNEAQ.

This sequence was found in a man aged 18 to 29 who had recovered from COVID-19. The chain is built from TRBV7-8 and TRBJ1-5, with 10 bases matching TRBD1. The sample was PBMCs or T cells enriched from blood (not recorded which). The CDR3: CASSYGQGGTIQPQHF. In DNA form, the CDR3 reads TGTGCCAGCAGCTACGGACAGGGGGGGACGATTCAGCCCCAGCATTTT.